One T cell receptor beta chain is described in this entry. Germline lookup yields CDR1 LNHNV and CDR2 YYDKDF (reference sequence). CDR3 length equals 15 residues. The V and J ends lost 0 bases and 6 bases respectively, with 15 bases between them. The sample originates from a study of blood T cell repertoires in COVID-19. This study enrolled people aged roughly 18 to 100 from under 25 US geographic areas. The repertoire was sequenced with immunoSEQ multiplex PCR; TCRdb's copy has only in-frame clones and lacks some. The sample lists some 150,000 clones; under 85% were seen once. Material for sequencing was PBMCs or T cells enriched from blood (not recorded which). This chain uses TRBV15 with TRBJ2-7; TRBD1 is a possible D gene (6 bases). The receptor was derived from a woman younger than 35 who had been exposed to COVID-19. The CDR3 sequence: CATSRDGDQGSEQYF. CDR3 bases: TGTGCCACCAGCAGAGATGGGGACCAGGGGTCCGAGCAGTACTTC.